The 5 T cell receptor beta chains below all came from one sample that was sequenced in a study of OX40 agonist ivuxolimab in advanced cancers. TCRdb's table, derived via immunoSEQ multiplex PCR, lists solely in-frame clones and lacks some. Found here are 60,000 to 90,000 clones, about 81% of them singletons; the top ten hold 5%. Sequencing was performed on CD4+ or CD8+ T cells sorted from blood, taken in a trial of the OX40 agonist ivuxolimab. These receptors all come from an adult with an advanced solid tumor such as melanoma, head and neck, liver or kidney cancer.

Here the CDR3 DNA reads TGTGCCAGCAGCTTAGTCCTAAGGGGGTCATACAATGAGCAGTTCTTC. This sequence encodes CASSLVLRGSYNEQFF. The chain joins TRBV13 to TRBJ2-1; D is possibly TRBD1 (6 bases). CDR1 is PRHDT, CDR2 FYEKMQ, per germline (reference sequence). This CDR3 contains 16 residues. The V gene lost 1 base and the J gene lost 4 bases, with 14 bases spanning the gap.

The chain joins TRBV6-5 to TRBJ2-7; 10 bases are shared with TRBD1. The trim removed 5 bases at V and 3 bases at J, leaving 7 bases unmatched. CDR3 length: 15 residues. The germline V gene has CDR1 MNHEY and CDR2 SVGAGI. DNA of the CDR3: TGTGCCAGCAGTCGGAGACAGGGGGCTCTCTACGAGCAGTACTTC. Its translation: CASSRRQGALYEQYF.

The J gene is TRBJ2-7, the V gene TRBV10-3; TRBD1 agrees at 10 bases. J lost 2 bases, V lost 5 bases, and 6 bases had no gene match. CDR1 and CDR2 from the germline V gene are ENHRY and SYGVKD. The CDR3 length is 15 residues. CDR3 in DNA: TGTGCCATCAGTTTAGATGGACAGGGGGCCTACGAGCAGTACTTC. Translation gives CAISLDGQGAYEQYF.

The rearrangement uses TRBV11-2 and TRBJ2-5; 8 bases align to TRBD2. Per germline, CDR1 SGHAT and CDR2 FQNNGV. V dropped 1 base and J dropped 4; count of bases not matched to a gene: 2. CDR3 size: 14 residues. The CDR3 region is CASSLVAGGETQYF. The CDR3 nucleotides read TGTGCCAGCAGCTTAGTCGCGGGGGGAGAGACCCAGTACTTC.

The chain recombines TRBV18 with TRBJ1-5; no reliable D call. The CDR3 spans 13 residues. Trimming took off 3 bases at V and 5 bases at J, with 8 bases between the two ends. Germline CDR1 reads KGHSH; CDR2 reads LQKENI. CDR3 coding DNA: TGTGCCAGCTCACCGACGGGAGATCAGCCCCAGCATTTT. The encoded protein is CASSPTGDQPQHF.